The entry below gives a single T cell receptor (beta chain) sequence along with its context. Clones were sequenced by immunoSEQ multiplex PCR, and TCRdb holds only the in-frame ones, with some missing. Counted here are roughly 28,000 clones, just under 75% occurring once; the ten biggest clones make up 5% to 7%. The entry originates in a study of immune evolution from preneoplasia to lung adenocarcinoma. This CDR3 is 14 amino acids long. Germline V gene sequence: CDR1 SGHRS, CDR2 YFSETQ. The V and J ends lost 2 bases and 0 bases respectively, with 8 bases between them. The sequence derives from a person aged 60 to 70 with invasive lung adenocarcinoma. Some clones in this sample may be carry-over from other donors' samples. The chain couples TRBV5-1 to TRBJ1-1; D is ambiguous. The sequenced sample consisted of FFPE invasive lung adenocarcinoma tissue. The CDR3 nucleotides read TGCGCCAGCAGCTTAGGATCATTGAACACTGAAGCTTTCTTT. Encoded protein: CASSLGSLNTEAFF.